This section outlines one TCR beta chain sequence together with its context. No antigen is known for it. The germline and genes are mouse ones. The read halts 1 residue ahead of the CDR3 end, with the missing end drawn from the germline J gene. The data are from a study of tissue T cells after allogeneic stem cell transplantation. Findings and caveats of the study: The study did not identify alloreactive or antigen-specific tissue TCRs, and some clones might be persisting host cells.

Clones were sequenced by immunoSEQ multiplex PCR, and TCRdb holds only the in-frame ones, with some missing. The profile shows 15,000 to 20,000 clones, 55% to 75% of them singletons. With 4 bases removed from V and 2 bases from J, the gap between germline ends came to 11 bases. The CDR3 is 15 residues long. The germline gives CDR1 LGHDT, CDR2 YNNKQL (reference sequence). The receptor was isolated from a female BALB/c mouse in good health. MHC haplotype of the mouse line: H2-d. V and J are TRBV4 and TRBJ2-2; D might be TRBD1 (5 bases). Material: spleen. Incomplete CDR3 DNA: TGTGCCAGCAGCTTCTCAGGGAGGAACACCGGGCAGCTCTAC. Its protein is CASSFSGRNTGQLY. The CDR3 reads in full as CASSFSGRNTGQLYF.